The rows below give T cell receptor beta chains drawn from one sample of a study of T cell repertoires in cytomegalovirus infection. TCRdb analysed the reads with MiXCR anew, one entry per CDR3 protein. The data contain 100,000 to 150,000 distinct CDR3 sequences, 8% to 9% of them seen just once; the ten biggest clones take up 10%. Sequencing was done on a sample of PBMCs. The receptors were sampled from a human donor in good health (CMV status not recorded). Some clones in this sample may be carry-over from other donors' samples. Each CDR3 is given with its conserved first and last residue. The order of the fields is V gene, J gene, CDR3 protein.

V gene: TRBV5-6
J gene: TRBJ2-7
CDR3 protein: CASSFGGGSYEQYF

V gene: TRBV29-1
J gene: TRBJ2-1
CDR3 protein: CSVAQSYNEQFF

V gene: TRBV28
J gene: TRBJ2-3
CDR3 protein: CASSLALALSTDTQYF

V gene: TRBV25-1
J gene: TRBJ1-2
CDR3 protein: CASRGVGAGDGYTF

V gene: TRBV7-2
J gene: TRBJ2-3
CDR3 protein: CASSARQGGSTDTQYF

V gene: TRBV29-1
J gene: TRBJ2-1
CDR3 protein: CSVSSSYNEQFF

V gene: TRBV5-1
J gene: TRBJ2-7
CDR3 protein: CASSLASGGWYEQYF

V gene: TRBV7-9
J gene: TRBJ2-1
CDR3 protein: CASSLKGGGPDEQFF

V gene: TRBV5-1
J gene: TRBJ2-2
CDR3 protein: CASSLEAFYTGELFF

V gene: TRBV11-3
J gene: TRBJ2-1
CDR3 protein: CASSLDPPPITEQFF

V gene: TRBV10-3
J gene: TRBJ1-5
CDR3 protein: CAIRGTGDNQPQHF

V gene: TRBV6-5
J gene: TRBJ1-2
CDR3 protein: CATWTGAQFTGYTF

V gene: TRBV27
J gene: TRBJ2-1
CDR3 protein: CASSSRTSGGAGSYNEQFF

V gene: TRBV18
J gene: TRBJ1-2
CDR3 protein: CASSSDFDYGYTF